Following are 13 T cell receptor beta chains from one sample sequenced in a study of cytomegalovirus exposure and HLA in healthy donors. The PCR made use of 60 Vbeta and 13 Jbeta primers. Method: immunoSEQ multiplex PCR; TCRdb's copy keeps in-frame clones and lacks some. The top ten clones hold 1% to 1.5% of a sample with about 110,000 clones, about 73% of them seen once. The sequenced material came from PBMCs. The receptor source for this set is a woman younger than 45 in good health and CMV-seronegative.

This clone has just a few counts. CDR3 bases: TGTGCCAGCAGCTTAGGCAAACTAGCGGCCGCTAGCACAGATACGCAGTATTTT. Its protein is CASSLGKLAAASTDTQYF. The chain couples TRBV7-8 to TRBJ2-3; 8 nucleotides match TRBD2. From germline, CDR1 is SGHVS and CDR2 FQNEAQ. The CDR3 is 18 residues long. The V segment lost 1 base and the J segment 0 bases; nucleotides outside the gene matches: 9.

CDR3 nucleotides: TGTGCCAGCAGCCCCGGACAGCTCCAAGAGACCCAGTACTTC. This gives the protein CASSPGQLQETQYF. V and J are TRBV11-2 and TRBJ2-5; possible D gene TRBD1, 6 bases. Deletions cut 5 bases from V and 1 base from J, with 11 bases between. The germline V gene has CDR1 SGHAT and CDR2 FQNNGV. The CDR3 has 14 amino acids.

J is TRBJ2-7 and V is TRBV4-1; D unclear. Trimming pared 1 base from V and 3 bases from J, leaving 7 bases between. CDR1 is MGHRA and CDR2 is YSYEKL in the germline V gene. The length of the CDR3 is 13 residues. The CDR3 here is CASSQGANYEQYF. CDR3 in DNA: TGCGCCAGCAGCCAAGGAGCCAACTACGAGCAGTACTTC.

CDR3 residues: CASSVRASGRGKTDTQYF. In DNA form, the CDR3 reads TGTGCCAGCAGCGTTCGAGCTAGCGGGAGAGGAAAAACAGATACGCAGTATTTT. The chain couples TRBV9 to TRBJ2-3, with 10 bases fitting TRBD2. CDR1 SGDLS and CDR2 YYNGEE come from the germline V gene. CDR3 length: 18 residues. The trim removed 2 bases at V and 3 bases at J, leaving 12 bases unmatched.

V and J are TRBV5-6 and TRBJ2-6, with no clear D. This CDR3 is 15 amino acids long. Germline assignment: CDR1 SGHDT and CDR2 YYEEEE. V was pared by 2 bases and J by 0 bases, with 6 bases between. CDR3 region: CASSFRSSGANVLTF. As DNA, the CDR3 is TGTGCCAGCAGCTTCAGGTCCTCTGGGGCCAACGTCCTGACTTTC. The whole variable domain, remainder taken from reference TRBV5-6 and TRBJ2-6, is DAGVTQSPTHLIKTRGQQVTLRCSPKSGHDTVSWYQQALGQGPQFIFQYYEEEERQRGNFPDRFSGHQFPNYSSELNVNALLLGDSALYLCASSFRSSGANVLTFGAGSRLTVL.

The table lists this clone with a few counts. This chain joins TRBV28 and TRBJ2-5, with TRBD2 identical over 10 bases. Germline loops: CDR1 MDHEN, CDR2 SYDVKM. V was clipped by 7 bases and J by 3 bases; unmatched bases: 5. The CDR3 runs to 14 residues. CDR3: CASKMLAGEETQYF. The CDR3 DNA reads TGTGCCAGCAAGATGCTAGCGGGGGAAGAGACCCAGTACTTC.

The chain employs TRBV30 and TRBJ1-5; 9 nucleotides align to TRBD1. The germline V gene has CDR1 GTSNPN and CDR2 SVGIG (reference sequence). After removal of 2 bases from V and 4 bases from J, the junction contained 18 bases not matched to a gene. The CDR3 covers 19 residues. The CDR3 sequence: CAWSLNRDRDPSWNQPQHF. The CDR3 region has the DNA TGTGCCTGGAGTCTTAACCGGGACAGGGATCCTAGCTGGAATCAGCCCCAGCATTTT.

The genes are TRBV20-1 and TRBJ2-1; maybe TRBD1 (5 bases). The CDR3 covers 11 residues. The V end was cut by 6 bases, the J end by 6 bases, with 9 bases between. Per germline, CDR1 DFQATT and CDR2 SNEGSKA (reference sequence). The CDR3 region is CSAKGVNEQFF. The CDR3 DNA reads as TGCAGTGCAAAAGGGGTCAATGAGCAGTTCTTC.

The V and J genes are TRBV4-3 and TRBJ1-2, with D hard to call. The CDR3 runs 14 residues. Trimming shortened V by 0 bases and J by 7 bases, and 12 bases separated the two germline ends. Germline CDR1 reads LGHNA; CDR2 reads YSLEER. CDR3 amino acids: CASSQDHGSFGYTF. As DNA, the CDR3 is TGCGCCAGCAGCCAAGACCACGGTTCGTTTGGCTACACCTTC.

The V gene is TRBV27, the J gene TRBJ2-3; 7 bases fit TRBD2. The CDR3 extends over 14 amino acids. V shed 10 bases and J 0 bases; nucleotides not matched to a gene: 7. The germline V gene has CDR1 MNHEY and CDR2 SMNVEV (reference sequence). DNA for the CDR3: TGTGCCACCCCATGGCGGGAGAGCACAGATACGCAGTATTTT. It translates to CATPWRESTDTQYF.

The CDR3 here is CASSLEGDNEQFF. CDR3 nucleotide sequence: TGCGCCAGCAGCTTGGAGGGGGACAATGAGCAGTTCTTC. This chain links TRBV5-1 with TRBJ2-1, with a weak D call TRBD1 (6 bases). V was pared by 0 bases and J by 5 bases, with 6 bases between. In germline, CDR1 is SGHRS, CDR2 YFSETQ. The CDR3 runs 13 residues.

This clone was seen just once. The chain carries TRBV5-1 and TRBJ1-2; 9 positions agree with TRBD1. The CDR3 is made up of 13 amino acids. Germline values: CDR1 SGHRS, CDR2 YFSETQ. The ends lost 7 bases at V and 6 bases at J; junction bases unmatched: 7. As DNA, the CDR3 is TGCGCCAGCCATACAGGGGGCGCAGATGGCTACACCTTC. As protein: CASHTGGADGYTF.

The J gene is TRBJ1-6, the V gene TRBV6-5, with 8 bases aligning to TRBD1. Germline CDR1 reads MNHEY; CDR2 reads SVGAGI. The J segment lost 7 bases and the V segment lost 6 bases, leaving 8 bases of the junction unmatched. This CDR3 comprises 15 residues. The DNA for the CDR3 is TGTGCCAGCAGGCTACCGGGACAGGAAAATTCACCCCTCCACTTT. Translated: CASRLPGQENSPLHF.